This T cell receptor (beta chain) was identified in a study of blood T cell repertoires in COVID-19. For the study at large: COVID-19 samples collected from the United States, Italy and Spain covered acute and convalescent phases. Sample material is recorded as cDNA or gDNA derived from T cells, B-cell-depleted T cells, or PBMCs.

Original data processing: Scientists estimated how many nucleated cells there were by amplifying reference gene primers. The assay was immunoSEQ multiplex PCR, and TCRdb's table has in-frame clones only and misses some. That table is the source of V, J and clone size, and D and trimming were worked out from the DNA. The sample includes 250,000 to 300,000 clones, around 81% seen only once; the top ten take 2.5% to 3%. The V gene's germline CDR1 is SGHAT and CDR2 FQNNGV. V lost 1 base to trimming and J lost 0 bases; unmatched junction nucleotides: 6. The CDR3 spans 17 residues. What was sequenced was peripheral blood. The gene calls are TRBV11-2 and TRBJ1-3; 7 bases are a match to TRBD1. The TCR comes from a woman aged 55-69 years with active or convalescent COVID-19. The CDR3, as DNA: TGTGCCAGCAGCTTAGGCCAGGGGGTCAGCTCTGGAAACACCATATATTTT. The encoded protein is CASSLGQGVSSGNTIYF.